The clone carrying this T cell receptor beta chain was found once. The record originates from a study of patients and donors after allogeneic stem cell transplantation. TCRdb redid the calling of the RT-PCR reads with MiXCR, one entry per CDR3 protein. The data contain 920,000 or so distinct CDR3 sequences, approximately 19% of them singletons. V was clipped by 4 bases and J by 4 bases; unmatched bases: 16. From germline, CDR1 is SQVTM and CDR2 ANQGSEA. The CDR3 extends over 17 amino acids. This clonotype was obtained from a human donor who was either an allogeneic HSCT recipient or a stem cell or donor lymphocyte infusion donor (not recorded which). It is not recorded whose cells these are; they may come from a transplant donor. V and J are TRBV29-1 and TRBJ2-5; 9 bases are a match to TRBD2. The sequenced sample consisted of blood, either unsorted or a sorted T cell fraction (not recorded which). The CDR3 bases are TGCAGCGTTGTGGGTCGGGGCGGGAGGGCCTTAGGAGAGACCCAGTACTTC. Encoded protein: CSVVGRGGRALGETQYF.